This T cell receptor beta chain originates from a study of neoadjuvant anti-PD-1 for oral cavity cancer (dated by TCRdb to about 2021). Study-level background: Before undergoing curative-intent surgical resection, most patients got three to four biweekly nivolumab doses at 3 mg/kg. A fourth nivolumab dose was given around day 43 to patients without progression, and definitive surgical resection was performed in those patients on days 50-56. Under RECIST 1.1, a patient counted as a responder if showing complete response, partial response or stable disease, and as a non-responder if showing progression. The parent correlative cohort included over nine patients, with an approximately 30% response rate.

On this clone itself: Its recognized antigen is unknown. No quality values exist for individual bases; no much larger clone is one base distant.

Deletion took 6 bases off V and 2 bases off J, with a span of 8 bases between the germline ends. From cysteine to phenylalanine, the CDR3 is 12 amino acids long. Only the CDR3 DNA is retained, 36 bases long and in frame from the first base. Based on the germline V gene, the CDR1 and CDR2 sequences are MDHEN and SYDVKM. In the paper's terms, the time point label means: before neoadjuvant nivolumab. Patients were newly diagnosed with stage II-IVA oral cavity squamous cell carcinoma and had received no prior systemic or radiation treatment. The cohort consisted of patients with HPV-negative, locally advanced oral cavity squamous cell carcinoma. The samples were drawn from a longitudinal correlative study tied to a single-arm phase II trial testing neoadjuvant nivolumab in oral cavity squamous cell carcinoma. Subject-matched pre- and post-treatment PBMCs and tumors from three responders and three non-responders were subjected to genomic DNA-based TCRbeta sequencing. Genomic DNA was isolated from tumor tissue using the Maxwell RSC DNA from Tissue kit.

The investigation overall reported the following: Higher pretreatment blood Treg/Th17 ratios correlated with higher pretreatment blood TCRbeta clonality and lower post-treatment tumor TCRbeta clonality. Only a few patients per response group were included in the TCR analyses, and larger cohorts for validation were called for by the authors. Greater tumor shrinkage was correlated with larger post-treatment sizes of preexisting intratumoral clones, suggesting that expansion of preexisting clones contributed to response.

Tumor libraries used mostly roughly 4.8 ug of input genomic DNA for survey sequencing, with two replicates per sample. The immunoSEQ hsTCRbeta kit was used to prepare TCRbeta libraries according to the manufacturer's instructions. An Illumina NovaSeq 6000 S4 flow cell was used to sequence the final libraries, which had first been combined to 3 nM. The authors processed their data as follows. Raw data preprocessing and quality control were performed with the immunoSEQ Analyzer. The analysis was restricted to productive rearrangements, with each unique CDR3 amino acid sequence defining a clonotype. Using the R package tcR, the researchers computed the Gini-Simpson index as their estimate of repertoire clonality. Gini indices were compared with Student's t test, and associations with tumor size change were assessed by Pearson correlation. The table comes from immuneACCESS by way of TCRdb, which keeps in-frame sequences with V and J called. Part of the clones is missing from these tables; in studies checked, under half for an unresolved V gene and the rest for unknown reasons. D and trimming come from the DNA, and the V and J calls and clone size come from that table. The sample includes under 7,500 clones, with approximately 47% observed a single time. The ten biggest clones cover about 27% of the sample.

The chain is made from TRBV28 and TRBJ2-7, with TRBD1 perhaps the D gene, on 6 matching bases. The source of this sequence is a person aged 40 to 85 with oral cavity squamous cell carcinoma. Here the sequenced sample was tumor tissue, taken before nivolumab (anti-PD-1) treatment. Here the CDR3 is given as CASRGHTYEQYF. The nucleotides read TGTGCCAGCAGGGGACACACCTACGAGCAGTACTTC.